Listed here is a single TCR beta chain. What this receptor recognizes is not known. No base qualities exist here, and no much larger clone lies one base off it. This sample is drawn from a study of blood T cell repertoires in COVID-19 (dated by TCRdb to 2019 to 2021). In the study overall: Samples covering the acute and convalescent phases of COVID-19 were provided by collaborators in the United States, Italy and Spain. The repertoires were released in a freely available public database intended as a resource for research on the immune response to SARS-CoV-2. The material from the prospective study consisted of cDNA or gDNA derived from T cells, B-cell-depleted T cells, or PBMCs. Where available, HLA class I and class II types were obtained from metadata supplied by the sample provider rather than from assay-based typing. A de-identified subject ID, COVID-19 status, age in years and sex were almost always included in the sample metadata. Deeply sampled blood TCRbeta repertoires from subjects exposed to, actively infected with, or recovered from COVID-19 were included in the dataset. Samples were obtained from the ongoing ImmuneRACE study (first 160 participants) and from over 1,000 subjects provided by 6 global collaborators. Results and caveats for the whole study, not just this receptor: The quantity of clinical and demographic metadata differed by source and by participant and was supplied without curation.

Ends trimmed: V by 4 bases, J by 4 bases; bases unmatched to a gene: 19. The CDR3 measures 18 amino acids from cysteine to phenylalanine. Solely the CDR3 DNA is kept, with 54 bases framed from the first base. CDR1 and CDR2 are drawn from the germline V gene: SGDLS, YYNGEE. In the prospective study, participants were about 18 to 100 years old, resided in approximately 25 geographic areas of the United States, and were enrolled through a virtual design. In the prospective study, participants were assigned to cohorts based on the clinical history participants reported in a screening survey and a study questionnaire. In the prospective study, mobile phlebotomists collected whole blood, serum and a nasopharyngeal or oropharyngeal swab from each participant. Additional blood draws and questionnaires over an approximately two-month period could optionally be provided by prospective study participants. Prospective study blood samples were shipped either frozen or at room temperature before DNA extraction.

TCRbeta CDR3 regions were amplified from genomic DNA by means of the immunoSEQ Assay, a bias-controlled multiplex PCR. Turning to the authors' computational methods: Within the assay, amplification of reference gene primers was used to estimate how many nucleated cells each sample contained. To quantify the absolute abundance of each unique TCRbeta CDR3 rearrangement, sequence reads were collapsed and filtered. Productive Simpson clonality was computed per sample as the square root of Simpson's diversity index over productive rearrangements. Imported from immuneACCESS, the table was reduced by TCRdb to in-frame sequences with V and J called. These copies leave out some clones; in studies compared against another copy, an unresolved V gene accounts for under half, and the cause of the remainder is not known. V, J and clone size are taken as reported in that table, and D and trimming were inferred from the DNA itself. For this sample the table gives approximately 250,000 clones, of which 70% to 90% were detected only once. The biggest ten clones account for about 4% of the sample.

The sequenced sample consisted of PBMCs or T cells enriched from blood (not recorded which). In this chain, TRBV9 is recombined with TRBJ2-5; 7 of the junction bases match TRBD2. The sequence derives from a woman aged 25 to 39 with acute COVID-19. The CDR3 corresponds to CASSLNGDSREGRETQYF. In nucleotides, the sequence is TGTGCCAGCAGCCTCAATGGGGACTCGAGGGAGGGCCGAGAGACCCAGTACTTC.